Below are 26 T cell receptor beta chains sequenced from a single sample in a study of CD8+CD57+ T cells in acquired aplastic anemia. Investigators profiled TCR beta VDJ and CDR3 from genomic DNA template. TCRdb re-called the reads with MiXCR, one entry per CDR3 protein. The repertoire holds fewer than 200,000 distinct CDR3 sequences, with 55% to 80% as singletons. Material: sorted CD4+, CD8+, or CD8+CD57+ T cells (not recorded which) from PBMCs. The receptor set was obtained from a human donor in good health.

This clonotype was observed a few times. The genes are TRBV5-1 and TRBJ2-3; TRBD2 is a possible D gene (5 bases). Germline lookup yields CDR1 SGHRS and CDR2 YFSETQ. Trimming took off 0 bases at V and 3 bases at J, with 8 bases between the two ends. The CDR3 is 14 residues long. The CDR3 region has the DNA TGCGCCAGCAGCTTGGTGAGCGGAACAGATACGCAGTATTTT. This encodes CASSLVSGTDTQYF.

Many counts were recorded for this clonotype. The chain joins TRBV5-1 to TRBJ1-5; D unresolved. Deletions cut 2 bases from V and 7 bases from J, with 10 bases between. The V gene's germline CDR1 is SGHRS and CDR2 YFSETQ. This CDR3 contains 13 residues. The CDR3 loop reads CASSFGSGQPQHF. The CDR3 DNA follows: TGCGCCAGCAGCTTTGGATCGGGGCAGCCCCAGCATTTT.

The chain carries TRBV14 and TRBJ1-5; no clear D gene. V lost 4 bases and J 6 bases, leaving 10 bases between the germline ends. CDR3 size: 13 residues. CDR1 and CDR2 from the germline V gene are SGHDN and FVKESK. DNA for the CDR3: TGTGCCAGCAGCCTCACGGGAGGTCAGCCCCAGCATTTT. Its protein product is CASSLTGGQPQHF.

The CDR3 nucleotides read TGCGCCAGCAGCTTGGAGGACAGGCCCTTGGAGCAGTACTTC. It codes for CASSLEDRPLEQYF. The gene calls are TRBV5-1 and TRBJ2-7; 7 nucleotides agree with TRBD1. Germline V lookup: CDR1 SGHRS, CDR2 YFSETQ. The V gene end was trimmed by 0 bases and the J gene end by 7 bases; junction bases not matched to a gene: 7. This CDR3 has 14 residues.

The chain joins TRBV2 to TRBJ2-1; D is ambiguous. CDR1 and CDR2 from the germline V gene are SNHLY and FYNNEI. The CDR3 has 13 residues. The germline V and J ends were trimmed by 6 bases and 6 bases, with 12 bases remaining between them. The CDR3, as DNA: TGTGCCAGCAGCGGTAGTGGGTTCAATGAGCAGTTCTTC. The encoded protein is CASSGSGFNEQFF.

The genes are TRBV7-9 and TRBJ2-7, with TRBD1 matching over 12 bases. In germline, CDR1 is SEHNR, CDR2 FQNEAQ (reference sequence). This CDR3 contains 15 residues. Trimming at V came to 8 bases and at J to 3 bases, leaving 8 bases not matched to a gene. The CDR3 loop reads CASSPGTGGLYEQYV. In DNA form, the CDR3 reads TGTGCCAGCTCACCCGGGACAGGGGGCCTCTACGAGCAGTACGTC.

Only one count was recorded for this clonotype. This chain connects TRBV12-3 or TRBV12-4 to TRBJ1-1; D unclear. V was cut by 6 bases and J by 1 base, with 12 bases left in between. CDR3 length: 14 residues. The CDR3 sequence is CASRPYNSNTEAFF. The DNA for the CDR3 is TGTGCCAGCAGACCCTATAATTCGAACACTGAAGCTTTCTTT.

The chain uses TRBV29-1 and TRBJ2-6, with TRBD1 as a possible D gene (5 bases). V lost 7 bases, J lost 0 bases, and 10 bases lay in between. Germline V gene lookup returns CDR1 SQVTM and CDR2 ANQGSEA. This CDR3 region has 14 residues. The chain's CDR3 is CSAVGDSGANVLTF. CDR3 DNA sequence: TGCAGCGCAGTAGGGGACTCTGGGGCCAACGTCCTGACTTTC. Based on the CDR3 plus reference TRBV29-1 and TRBJ2-6, the full variable domain is SAVISQKPSRDICQRGTSLTIQCQVDSQVTMMFWYRQQPGQSLTLIATANQGSEATYESGFVIDKFPISRPNLTFSTLTVSNMSPEDSSIYLCSAVGDSGANVLTFGAGSRLTVL.

The genes are TRBV20-1 and TRBJ2-7; possible D gene TRBD2, 5 bases. Germline V lookup: CDR1 DFQATT, CDR2 SNEGSKA (reference sequence). V was trimmed by 6 bases and J by 5 bases, leaving 14 bases between them. The CDR3 has 12 residues. The CDR3 nucleotides are TGCAGTGCCAGACGGGATCGTGACGAGCAGTACTTC. Translation: CSARRDRDEQYF.

The rearrangement links TRBV5-4 to TRBJ2-1; 9 bases line up with TRBD1. With V trimmed by 1 base and J by 6 bases, 5 bases remained unmatched. Per germline, CDR1 SGHNT and CDR2 YYREEE (reference sequence). The CDR3 loop spans 15 amino acids. The CDR3 here is CASSLTGGAFNEQFF. CDR3 nucleotides: TGTGCCAGCAGCTTGACAGGGGGCGCCTTCAATGAGCAGTTCTTC.

This clonotype was detected ten times or more. The genes are TRBV12-3 or TRBV12-4 and TRBJ2-3, with a possible D match to TRBD2 (6 bases). The CDR3 runs 14 residues. V was clipped by 8 bases and J by 0 bases, with 12 bases between them. The CDR3 here is CASGTVASTDTQYF. CDR3 DNA sequence: TGTGCCAGCGGGACTGTGGCTAGCACAGATACGCAGTATTTT.

This clonotype was seen more than once but under ten times. The chain recombines TRBV7-9 with TRBJ1-1; D perhaps matches TRBD1 (5 bases). Per the germline V gene, CDR1 is SEHNR and CDR2 is FQNEAQ (reference sequence). Trimming removed 9 bases from V and 1 base from J, with 12 bases in between. This CDR3 comprises 13 residues. The CDR3 is CASVGGGNTEAFF. In DNA, the CDR3 is TGTGCCAGTGTCGGGGGGGGGAACACTGAAGCTTTCTTT.

The sample holds a few counts of this clonotype. The rearrangement joins TRBV7-9 to TRBJ2-5; 7 nucleotides line up with TRBD2. V lost 4 bases, J lost 3 bases, and 8 bases stayed unmatched. This CDR3 has 15 amino acids. Germline V gene sequence: CDR1 SEHNR, CDR2 FQNEAQ (reference sequence). The CDR3, as DNA: TGTGCCAGCAGCTCCCACCGGGGGAGGGAAGAGACCCAGTACTTC. This gives the protein CASSSHRGREETQYF.

V gene TRBV7-8 combines with J gene TRBJ2-3; the D is unclear. Germline V CDR1 and CDR2: SGHVS, FQNEAQ. CDR3 length: 12 residues. Trimming left V 4 bases short and J 5 bases short, with 7 bases between. This chain's CDR3 is CASSWTGDTQYF. The CDR3 nucleotides are TGTGCCAGCAGCTGGACGGGAGATACGCAGTATTTT.

This clonotype was detected a few times. The J gene is TRBJ2-7, the V gene TRBV5-1; possibly TRBD1 for D (6 bases). Trimming took 0 bases from V and 4 from J, leaving 8 bases between them. Germline V gives CDR1 SGHRS, CDR2 YFSETQ. The CDR3 extends over 13 amino acids. The CDR3 reads CASSLATGYEQYF. The CDR3 nucleotides read TGCGCCAGCAGCTTGGCCACAGGGTACGAGCAGTACTTC.

V usage is TRBV7-9 and J usage is TRBJ2-7, with 11 nucleotides matching TRBD2. In germline, CDR1 is SEHNR, CDR2 FQNEAQ (reference sequence). The CDR3 consists of 15 residues. With 5 bases clipped from V and 4 bases from J, the junction kept 7 bases outside the gene matches. CDR3 bases: TGTGCCAGCAGCCTGCGACTAGCGGGACCTTACGAGCAGTACTTC. Translation gives CASSLRLAGPYEQYF.

This clonotype came up many times. CDR3 DNA: TGTGCCAGCAGCTTAGCGCGTGGGACAGAGTACGAGCAGTACTTC. Its translation is CASSLARGTEYEQYF. The chain joins TRBV7-9 to TRBJ2-7; 7 bases agree with TRBD1. The CDR3 sequence is 15 residues long. With V trimmed by 0 bases and J by 4 bases, 6 bases remained unmatched. Germline CDR1 SEHNR, CDR2 FQNEAQ (reference sequence).

CDR3: CSARGLGETQYF. CDR3 DNA sequence: TGCAGTGCTAGAGGATTAGGAGAGACCCAGTACTTC. The rearrangement joins TRBV20-1 to TRBJ2-5; no firm D call. The length of the CDR3 is 12 residues. Trimming removed 1 base from V and 4 bases from J, with 7 bases in between. CDR1 DFQATT and CDR2 SNEGSKA come from the germline V gene (reference sequence).

There are many counts of this clonotype. This rearrangement joins TRBV6-1 to TRBJ2-7; D ambiguous. Germline CDR1 reads MNHNS; CDR2 reads SASEGT. The germline V and J ends were trimmed by 7 bases and 3 bases, with 7 bases remaining between them. CDR3 size: 11 residues. The CDR3 reads CASKQNYEQYF. CDR3 nucleotides: TGTGCCAGCAAACAGAACTACGAGCAGTACTTC.

V gene TRBV12-3 or TRBV12-4 combines with J gene TRBJ2-3; either TRBD1 or TRBD2 may fit D (5 bases each). There are 13 residues in the CDR3. Deletions cut 6 bases from V and 2 bases from J, with 9 bases between. CDR3 bases: TGTGCCAGCAGGGGGGAGTACACAGATACGCAGTATTTT. This sequence encodes CASRGEYTDTQYF.

This clonotype was seen ten or more times. This chain links TRBV12-3 or TRBV12-4 with TRBJ1-1; tentatively, D is TRBD1 (6 bases). This CDR3 spans 15 amino acids. Trimming took 5 bases from V and 1 from J, leaving 14 bases between them. CDR3 sequence: CASSPQDRQNTEAFF. In DNA, the CDR3 is TGTGCCAGCAGTCCGCAAGACAGGCAGAACACTGAAGCTTTCTTT.

The chain uses TRBV7-3 and TRBJ2-7; D gene uncertain. The germline V gene has CDR1 SGHTA and CDR2 FQGTGA. The V and J ends lost 4 bases and 6 bases respectively, with 13 bases between them. There are 13 residues in the CDR3. CDR3 in DNA: TGTGCCAGCAGCTCCTACGGAAAAGCCGAGCAGTACTTC. Translated: CASSSYGKAEQYF.

This clonotype is a singleton in its sample. The V call is TRBV15, the J call TRBJ2-7, with unresolved D. Between the trimmed V and J ends, which lost 0 bases and 5 bases, there was a span of 17 bases. CDR3 size: 16 residues. Looked up from germline, CDR1 is LNHNV and CDR2 is YYDKDF (reference sequence). In DNA, the CDR3 is TGTGCCACCAGCAGAGATCCTTCCCAGGTAGTCGACGAGCAGTACTTC. This codes for CATSRDPSQVVDEQYF.

The genes are TRBV24-1 and TRBJ1-4; the match to TRBD1 covers 7 bases. CDR1 is KGHDR, CDR2 SFDVKD, per germline. The CDR3 runs 13 residues. Trimming removed 3 bases from V and 14 bases from J; junction bases left unmatched: 8. The CDR3 coding sequence is TGTGCCACCAGTGATCCCCCAGGGGGTAGGCTGTTTTTT. Translated: CATSDPPGGRLFF.

The CDR3 region is CASSPGKGPYEQYF. CDR3 in DNA: TGTGCCAGCAGCCCTGGGAAGGGTCCCTACGAGCAGTACTTC. The rearrangement joins TRBV7-2 to TRBJ2-7, with no clear D. Per the germline V gene, CDR1 is SGHTA and CDR2 is FQGNSA. V lost 5 bases to trimming and J lost 2 bases, with 13 bases between them. This CDR3 spans 14 amino acids.

Concerning this clonotype itself: A much more abundant neighbour one base away suggests this may be a read error. This chain links TRBV6-1 with TRBJ2-5, with a tentative D call TRBD2 (5 bases). Germline V gene sequence: CDR1 MNHNS, CDR2 SASEGT. This CDR3 is built from 15 residues. The CDR3 nucleotides are TGTGCCAGCAGGACGAGCGGACGGGTACAAGAGATCCAGTACTTC. It translates to CASRTSGRVQEIQYF.